This T cell receptor (beta chain) was captured in a study of OX40 agonist ivuxolimab in advanced cancers. Data came from immunoSEQ multiplex PCR; TCRdb stores just in-frame clones and leaves some out. The table has around 50,000 clones, approximately 86% seen once. Trimming removed 4 bases at V and 8 bases at J, with 12 bases between. Germline lookup yields CDR1 SGHRS and CDR2 YFSETQ. The CDR3 length is 12 residues. Autoimmune disease history or systemic immunosuppression was exclusionary. Whole-study findings and limits: CD4+ and CD8+ T cells in blood underwent clonal expansion by week 6 at 0.1 to 3.0 mg/kg. It was not determined which antigens were specifically recognized by the peripheral T cells that had undergone clonal expansion.

With regard to this clone: Its antigen is unknown.

The chain combines TRBV5-1 with TRBJ1-2; D gene unclear. The specimen comprised CD4+ or CD8+ T cells sorted from blood, sampled in a trial of the OX40 agonist ivuxolimab. The receptor was derived from an adult with an advanced solid tumor such as melanoma, head and neck, liver or kidney cancer. CDR3: CASSPSGKGYTF. For the CDR3, the DNA is TGCGCCAGCAGCCCCTCCGGAAAAGGCTACACCTTC.